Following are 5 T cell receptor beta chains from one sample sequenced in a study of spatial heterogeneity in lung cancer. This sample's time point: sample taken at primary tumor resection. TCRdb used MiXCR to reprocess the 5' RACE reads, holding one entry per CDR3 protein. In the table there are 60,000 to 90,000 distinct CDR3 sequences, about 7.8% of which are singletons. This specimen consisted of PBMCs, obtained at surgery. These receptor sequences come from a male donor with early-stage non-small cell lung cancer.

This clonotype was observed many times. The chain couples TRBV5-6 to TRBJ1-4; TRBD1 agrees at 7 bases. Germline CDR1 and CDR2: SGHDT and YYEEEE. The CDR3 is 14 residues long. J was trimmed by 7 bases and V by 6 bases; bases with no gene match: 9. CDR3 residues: CASTLQGMGEKLFF. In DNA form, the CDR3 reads TGTGCCAGCACCCTACAGGGGATGGGTGAAAAACTGTTTTTT. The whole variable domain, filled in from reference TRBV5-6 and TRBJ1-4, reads DAGVTQSPTHLIKTRGQQVTLRCSPKSGHDTVSWYQQALGQGPQFIFQYYEEEERQRGNFPDRFSGHQFPNYSSELNVNALLLGDSALYLCASTLQGMGEKLFFGSGTQLSVL.

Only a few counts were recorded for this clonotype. CDR3 bases: TGTGCCAGCAGCCATGTGGGGAACGAGCAGTACTTC. It encodes CASSHVGNEQYF. V is TRBV6-6 and J is TRBJ2-7; D not certain. From germline, CDR1 is MNHNY and CDR2 SVGAGI (reference sequence). This CDR3 is built from 12 residues. Deletions cut 6 bases from V and 5 bases from J, with 11 bases between.

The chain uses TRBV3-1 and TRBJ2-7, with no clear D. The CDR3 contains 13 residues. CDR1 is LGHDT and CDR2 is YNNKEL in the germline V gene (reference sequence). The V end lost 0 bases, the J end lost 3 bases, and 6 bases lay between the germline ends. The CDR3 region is CASSQESGYEQYF. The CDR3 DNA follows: TGTGCCAGCAGCCAAGAATCAGGCTACGAGCAGTACTTC.

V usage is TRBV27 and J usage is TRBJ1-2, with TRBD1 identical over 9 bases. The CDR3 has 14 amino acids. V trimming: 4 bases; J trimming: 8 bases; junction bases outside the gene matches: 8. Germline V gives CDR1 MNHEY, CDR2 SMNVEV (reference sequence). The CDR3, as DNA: TGTGCCAGCAGTTCGGACAGGGGCGACAGCGGCTACACCTTC. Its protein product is CASSSDRGDSGYTF.

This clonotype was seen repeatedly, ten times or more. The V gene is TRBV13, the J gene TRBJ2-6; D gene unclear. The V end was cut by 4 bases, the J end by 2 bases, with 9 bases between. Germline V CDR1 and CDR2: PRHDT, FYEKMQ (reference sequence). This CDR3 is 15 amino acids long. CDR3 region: CASSYPLAGANVLTF. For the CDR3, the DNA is TGTGCCAGCAGCTACCCTCTGGCTGGGGCCAACGTCCTGACTTTC.